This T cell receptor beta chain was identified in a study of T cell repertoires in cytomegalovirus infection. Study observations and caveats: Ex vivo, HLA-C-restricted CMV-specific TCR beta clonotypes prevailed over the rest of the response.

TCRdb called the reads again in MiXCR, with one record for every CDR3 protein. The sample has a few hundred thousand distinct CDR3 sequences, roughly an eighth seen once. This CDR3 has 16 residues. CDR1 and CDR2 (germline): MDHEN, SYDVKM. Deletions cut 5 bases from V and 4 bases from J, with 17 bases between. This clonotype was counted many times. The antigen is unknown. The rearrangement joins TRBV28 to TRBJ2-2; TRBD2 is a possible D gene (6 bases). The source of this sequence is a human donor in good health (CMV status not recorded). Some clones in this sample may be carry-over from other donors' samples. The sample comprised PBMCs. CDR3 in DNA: TGTGCCAGCAGTCCAACGGGGGTACGGGTCACCGGGGAGCTGTTTTTT. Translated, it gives CASSPTGVRVTGELFF.